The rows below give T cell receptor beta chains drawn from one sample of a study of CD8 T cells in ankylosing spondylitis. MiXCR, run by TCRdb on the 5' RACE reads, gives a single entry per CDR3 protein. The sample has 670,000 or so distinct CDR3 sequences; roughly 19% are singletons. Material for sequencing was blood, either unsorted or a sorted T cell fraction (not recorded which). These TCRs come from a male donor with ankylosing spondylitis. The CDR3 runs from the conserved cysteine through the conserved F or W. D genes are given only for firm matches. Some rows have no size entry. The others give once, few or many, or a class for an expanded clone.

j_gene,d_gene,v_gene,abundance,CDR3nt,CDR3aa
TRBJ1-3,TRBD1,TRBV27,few,TGTGCCAGCTCCGATCACAGGGGGCAAGGAAACACCATATATTTT,CASSDHRGQGNTIYF
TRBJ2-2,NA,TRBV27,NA,TGTGCCAGCAGTTTTTTCGGCAGGAACACCGGGGAGCTGTTTTTT,CASSFFGRNTGELFF
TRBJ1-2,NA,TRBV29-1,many,TGCAGCGTTGAGCGCTACACCTTC,CSVERYTF
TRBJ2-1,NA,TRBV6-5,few,TGTGCCAGCAGTTACTCGACAGCCTACAATGAGCAGTTCTTC,CASSYSTAYNEQFF
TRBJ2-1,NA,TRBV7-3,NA,TGTGCCAGCAGCCAAACCGGGACCTCCTACAATGAGCAGTTCTTC,CASSQTGTSYNEQFF
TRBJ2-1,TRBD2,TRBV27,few,TGTGCCAGCAGTTTGAACGGAGCGGGAGGGATGTACAATGAGCAGTTCTTC,CASSLNGAGGMYNEQFF
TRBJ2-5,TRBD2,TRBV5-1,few,TGCGCCAGCAGCTTTCTAGCGGGAGACGAGACCCAGTACTTC,CASSFLAGDETQYF
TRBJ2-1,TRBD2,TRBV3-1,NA,TGTGCCAGCAGCCATGGGGCGGGAGTATACAATGAGCAGTTCTTC,CASSHGAGVYNEQFF
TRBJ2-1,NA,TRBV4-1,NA,TGCGCCAGCAGCATACTAGGGGAGGTGGATGAGCAGTTCTTC,CASSILGEVDEQFF
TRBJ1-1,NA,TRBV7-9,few,TGTGCCAGCAGCCCCAACGGGGGGATAGCTTTCTTT,CASSPNGGIAFF
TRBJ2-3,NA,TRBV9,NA,TGTGCCAGCAGCGCCCCCGGGACCCAATCGGGTACGCAGTATTTT,CASSAPGTQSGTQYF
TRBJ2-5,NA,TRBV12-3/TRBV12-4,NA,TGTGCCAGCAGTCCTCGGGGAGGATTAACGGAGACCCAGTACTTC,CASSPRGGLTETQYF
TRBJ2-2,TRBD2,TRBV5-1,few,TGCGCCAGCAGAGTCGTAGCGGGGAACACCGGGGAGCTGTTTTTT,CASRVVAGNTGELFF
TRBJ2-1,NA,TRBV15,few,TGTGCCACCAGCAGAGAAGGGTGGGCTGAGCAGTTCTTC,CATSREGWAEQFF
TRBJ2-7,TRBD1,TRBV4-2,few,TGTGCCAGCAGCCAGGGCCGGGACAGCTACTACGAGCAGTACTTC,CASSQGRDSYYEQYF
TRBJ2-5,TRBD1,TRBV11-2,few,TGTGCCAGCAGCTCCCCGGACAGGGGGCTTTGGGAGACCCAGTACTTC,CASSSPDRGLWETQYF
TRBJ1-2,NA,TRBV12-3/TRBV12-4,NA,TGTGCCAGCAGTTTAAGGATCCTCAACCGGGACACGGGTTTTGGCTACACCTTC,CASSLRILNRDTGFGYTF
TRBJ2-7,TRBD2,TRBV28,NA,TGTGCCAGCAGTTTAGGGGGGGGGAGCGGCGGATACGAGCAGTACTTC,CASSLGGGSGGYEQYF
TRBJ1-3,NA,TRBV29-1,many,TGCAGCGTTGAGGGTGGAAACACCATATATTTT,CSVEGGNTIYF
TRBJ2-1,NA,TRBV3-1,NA,TGTGCCAGCAGCCAGGGGGTCAGTGAGCAGTTCTTC,CASSQGVSEQFF
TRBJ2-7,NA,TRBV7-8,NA,TGTGCCAGCAGCTTAGCCCCCCTGACAGAAACCTACGAGCAGTACTTC,CASSLAPLTETYEQYF
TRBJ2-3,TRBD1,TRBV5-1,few,TGCGCCAGCAGCCAAGGACAGGGACAAAGCACAGATACGCAGTATTTT,CASSQGQGQSTDTQYF
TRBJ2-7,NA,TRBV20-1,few,TGCAGTGCTAGAGATCCGCAGGTCCTTAACTACGAGCAGTACTTC,CSARDPQVLNYEQYF
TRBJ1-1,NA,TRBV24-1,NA,TGTGCCACCAGTGATTCCAGGGACACTGAAGCTTTCTTT,CATSDSRDTEAFF
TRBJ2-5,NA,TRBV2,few,TGTGCCAGCAGTGAACGTAGGGCGGGTCAAGAGACCCAGTACTTC,CASSERRAGQETQYF
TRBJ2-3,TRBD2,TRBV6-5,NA,TGTGCCAGCAGTTACTCGGTACTAGCGGGATTCACAGATACGCAGTATTTT,CASSYSVLAGFTDTQYF
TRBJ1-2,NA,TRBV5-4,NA,TGTGCCAGCAGCTCTCCGAGGGTCAATGGCTACACCTTC,CASSSPRVNGYTF
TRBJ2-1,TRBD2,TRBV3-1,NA,TGTGCCAGCAGTCCAGACAGCGGGACTGCTAATGAGCAGTTCTTC,CASSPDSGTANEQFF
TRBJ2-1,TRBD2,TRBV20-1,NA,TGCAGTGCCACCCGGGAGTGGCGGGAGTTCGCTTTTCGTTTACAAGAGACCCAGTTCTTC,CSATREWREFAFRLQETQFF
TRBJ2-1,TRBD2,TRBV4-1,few,TGCGCCAGCAGCCAAGTGGGCGGGAGCCCTTACAATGAGCAGTTCTTC,CASSQVGGSPYNEQFF
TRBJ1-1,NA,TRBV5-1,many,TGCGCCAGCAGCTTACAACTGGCGAACACTGAAGCTTTCTTT,CASSLQLANTEAFF
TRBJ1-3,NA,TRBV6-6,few,TGTGCCAGCGGGACCTCTGGAAACACCATATATTTT,CASGTSGNTIYF
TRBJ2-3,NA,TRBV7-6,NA,TGTGCCAGCAGCTCCTCGGGCGGAGCAGCTAGCACAGATACGCAGTATTTT,CASSSSGGAASTDTQYF
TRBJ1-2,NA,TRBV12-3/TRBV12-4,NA,TGTGCCAGCAGTTTAGCGCAGGCAAGGCAGGGGCATCCATACACCTATGGCTACACCTTC,CASSLAQARQGHPYTYGYTF
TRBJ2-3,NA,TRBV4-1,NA,TGCGCCAGCAGCCCGGGCCCGGATGCAGATACGCAGTATTTT,CASSPGPDADTQYF